This section outlines one TCR beta chain sequence together with its context. Its antigen remains unidentified. This entry is derived from a study of cytomegalovirus exposure and HLA in healthy donors. Study-wide points: Follow-up analysis later connected one missense variant in DCLRE1C with trimming of TCR beta V- and J-genes. Presence/absence analyses treated sequencing depth as roughly uniform across donors. Earlier results showed most TCR beta V segments being productive about 87% or about 30% of the time. Among the CMV-associated chains, three were confirmed in vitro as specific for CMV antigens.

The PCR contained 60 Vbeta and 13 Jbeta primers. Profiling relied on immunoSEQ multiplex PCR, and the TCRdb table lists in-frame clones only, not all of them. The sample includes some 180,000 clones, around 80% of them seen just once. V was cut by 0 bases and J by 3 bases, with 16 bases left in between. The CDR3 extends over 16 amino acids. The V gene's germline CDR1 is SGDLS and CDR2 YYNGEE. The chain joins TRBV9 to TRBJ2-7, with D maybe TRBD1 (5 bases). Sequenced sample: PBMCs. The sequence was obtained from a woman under 40 in good health and CMV-seropositive. Here the CDR3 reads CASSVGSSQGHYEQYF. Here the CDR3 DNA reads TGTGCCAGCAGCGTAGGATCGAGTCAGGGTCACTACGAGCAGTACTTC.